Given below is one TCR beta chain in context. This clonotype was picked up a small number of times. Its antigen is unknown. Nothing much larger sits one base from this clone, and base qualities are not available. The sample originates from a study of blood T cells in healthy people across ages (dated by TCRdb to 2014 to 2015). For context, the study as a whole: In model experiments, template switching captured about one uniquely barcoded TCR beta cDNA molecule for every two T cells. Using the same blood draw, the study looked at two additional independent replicas of 1 million unique cDNA reads for two donors, one aged 18 to 30 and the other aged 80 or older. Four age groups were formed from the donors: young (average roughly 15 years), middle-aged (approximately 39), aged (roughly 59) and long-lived (roughly 88). Using deep sequencing normalized with unique cDNA molecular identifiers, the study measured how TCR beta repertoire diversity changes with age. To avoid experimental bias, donors of different ages were spread randomly across the sequencing lanes. What the study reported, not specific to this receptor: There was a strong correlation between observed TCR beta diversity and the percentage of naive T cells measured by flow cytometry. Because the CMV infection status of the donors was unknown, age-related changes in expanded clonotypes may potentially have been confounded. Estimates of total diversity based on one million sequenced T cells were considered lower bounds and underestimates. Because profiling used bulk unsorted PBMCs, naive and antigen-experienced compartments could not be compared conclusively. The long-lived group showed more naive CD4+ T cells, fewer expanded clones and increased TCR diversity than the aged group, suggesting age selection. Observed TCR beta diversity per million T cells fell roughly linearly with age, and a significant reduction was already apparent by age around 44.

There are 15 amino acids in the CDR3, from cysteine to phenylalanine inclusive. Only CDR3 DNA remains: 45 bases, in frame from the first base. CDR1 and CDR2 are read off the germline V gene as SNHLY and FYNNEI. Trimming at the junction amounts to 0 bases on V and 2 bases on J, and the germline ends lie 10 bases apart. Libraries were built with 5' RACE. Sequencing used an Illumina HiSeq 2500. The second PCR ran for roughly 7 to 11 cycles and used a J-beta primer mix along with a sample-barcoded 5' primer. A template-switch 5' adaptor carrying 12 random nucleotides introduced a unique molecular identifier onto each TCR beta cDNA molecule. Each sample yielded at least 3 million CDR3-containing paired-end reads. First-strand cDNA synthesis was performed from all RNA using the Mint cDNA synthesis kit, with priming by a TRBC-specific oligonucleotide. Following uracil-DNA glycosylase treatment, all cDNA underwent a first 18-cycle PCR with the universal primers M1SS and BC2_uni_R. In the original analysis: Each sample was normalized by randomly selecting 1 million high-quality reads, each carrying a distinct molecular identifier. Instead of being binned into consensus sequences, reads that shared molecular identifiers were thrown out. MiTCR, run with a Q25 quality threshold and the strictest error-elimination algorithm, handled CDR3 identification, clonotype clustering and error correction. A nonparametric unseen species model with Euler transformation was used to estimate lower-bound total TCR beta diversity. TCRdb itself trimmed the public reads at Q25 with fastp, ran MiXCR and retained productive beta chains. Every entry covers one CDR3 protein and lists the most common genes and DNA from its rows. It is TCRdb's table, rather than the study itself, that gives the V and J calls and clone size. Across this sample there are 1.5 million to 2 million distinct CDR3 sequences, with less than 50% seen only once. The biggest ten clones account for more than 2% of the sample.

The roughly 38 donors, aged roughly 6 to 100 years, were systemically healthy Caucasian individuals from Russia. Approximately 10 milliliters of peripheral blood were collected from each donor into EDTA-treated Vacutainer tubes. Ficoll-Paque density-gradient centrifugation was used to isolate PBMCs, with at least 7 million per sample. Total RNA was extracted from PBMCs with Trizol reagent, with at least 5.5 micrograms obtained per sample. The percentages of naive CD45RAhigh/CD27high T cells were determined by flow cytometry on a PBMC aliquot from every donor. This chain joins TRBV2 to TRBJ1-2; the D gene identity is not certain. The sequence derives from a woman aged 40 to 50 in good health. Sequenced input: blood. The CDR3 is CASSEAPPGNYGYTF. The nucleotides read TGTGCCAGCAGTGAAGCCCCCCCAGGAAACTATGGCTACACCTTC. The entire variable domain, with the stretches around the CDR3 drawn from the reference TRBV2 and TRBJ1-2 proteins, is EPEVTQTPSHQVTQMGQEVILRCVPISNHLYFYWYRQILGQKVEFLVSFYNNEISEKSEIFDDQFSVERPDGSNFTLKIRSTKLEDSAMYFCASSEAPPGNYGYTFGSGTRLTVV.